This T cell receptor beta chain was profiled in a study of control samples from healthy donors and cancer patients. Produced via immunoSEQ multiplex PCR; TCRdb's table is partial and in-frame only. This sample has 20,000 to 30,000 clones, with more than 75% found just once. The V gene end was trimmed by 3 bases and the J gene end by 4 bases; junction bases not matched to a gene: 0. The CDR3 runs 13 residues. From germline, CDR1 is KGHSH and CDR2 LQKENI. The chain recombines TRBV18 with TRBJ1-1; 9 nucleotides match TRBD1. The TCR comes from a man aged 55 to 70 with colorectal cancer. Sequenced sample: PBMCs. The CDR3 nucleotides read TGTGCCAGCTCACCGGGACAGGGCACTGAAGCTTTCTTT. Translation gives CASSPGQGTEAFF.